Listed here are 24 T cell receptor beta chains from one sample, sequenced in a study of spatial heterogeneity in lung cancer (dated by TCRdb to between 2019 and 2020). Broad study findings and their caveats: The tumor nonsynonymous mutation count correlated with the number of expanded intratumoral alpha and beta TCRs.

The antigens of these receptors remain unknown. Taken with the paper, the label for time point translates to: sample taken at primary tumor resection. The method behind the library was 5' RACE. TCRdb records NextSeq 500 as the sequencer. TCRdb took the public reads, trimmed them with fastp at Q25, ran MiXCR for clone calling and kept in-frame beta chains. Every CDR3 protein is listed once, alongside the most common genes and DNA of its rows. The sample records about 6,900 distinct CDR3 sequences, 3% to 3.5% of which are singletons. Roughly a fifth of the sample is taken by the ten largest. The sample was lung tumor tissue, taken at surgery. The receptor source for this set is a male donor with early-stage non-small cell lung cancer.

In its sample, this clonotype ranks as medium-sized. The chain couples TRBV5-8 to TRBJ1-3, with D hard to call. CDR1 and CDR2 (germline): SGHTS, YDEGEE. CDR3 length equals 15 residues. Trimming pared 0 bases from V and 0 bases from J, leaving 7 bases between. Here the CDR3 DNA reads TGTGCCAGCAGCTTGGACACCAGCTCTGGAAACACCATATATTTT. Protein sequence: CASSLDTSSGNTIYF.

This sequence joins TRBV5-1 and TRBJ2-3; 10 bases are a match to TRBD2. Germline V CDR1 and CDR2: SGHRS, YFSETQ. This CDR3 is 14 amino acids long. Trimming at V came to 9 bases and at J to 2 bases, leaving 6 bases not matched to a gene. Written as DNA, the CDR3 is TGCGCCACCACGACTAGCGGGTTCACAGATACGCAGTATTTT. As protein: CATTTSGFTDTQYF.

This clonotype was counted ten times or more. CDR3 sequence (DNA): TGCAGCGTCTCAGGTGGTACCGGGGAGCTGTTTTTT. Encoded protein: CSVSGGTGELFF. The chain couples TRBV29-1 to TRBJ2-2, with D hard to call. Germline-derived CDR1 and CDR2 are SQVTM and ANQGSEA. The CDR3 loop spans 12 amino acids. Deletions cut 6 bases from V and 5 bases from J, with 10 bases between.

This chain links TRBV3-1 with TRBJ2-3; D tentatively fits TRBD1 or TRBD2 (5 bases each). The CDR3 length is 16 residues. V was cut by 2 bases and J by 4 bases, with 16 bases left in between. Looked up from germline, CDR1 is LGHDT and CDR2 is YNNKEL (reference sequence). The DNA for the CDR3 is TGTGCCAGCAGCCAAAAAGGCAGGGAGAATCCAGATACGCAGTATTTT. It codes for CASSQKGRENPDTQYF.

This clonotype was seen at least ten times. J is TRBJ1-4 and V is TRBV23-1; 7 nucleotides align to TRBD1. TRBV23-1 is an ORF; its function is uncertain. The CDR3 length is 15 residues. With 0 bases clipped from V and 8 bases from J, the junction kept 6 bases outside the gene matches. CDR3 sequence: CASSQSTGVQEKLFF. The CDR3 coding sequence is TGCGCCAGCAGTCAATCAACAGGGGTTCAGGAAAAACTGTTTTTT.

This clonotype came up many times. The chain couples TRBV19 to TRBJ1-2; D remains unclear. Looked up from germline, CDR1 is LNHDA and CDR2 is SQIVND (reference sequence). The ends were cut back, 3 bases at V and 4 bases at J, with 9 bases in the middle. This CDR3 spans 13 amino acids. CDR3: CASSITVTYGYTF. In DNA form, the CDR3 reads TGTGCCAGTAGTATCACGGTTACCTATGGCTACACCTTC.

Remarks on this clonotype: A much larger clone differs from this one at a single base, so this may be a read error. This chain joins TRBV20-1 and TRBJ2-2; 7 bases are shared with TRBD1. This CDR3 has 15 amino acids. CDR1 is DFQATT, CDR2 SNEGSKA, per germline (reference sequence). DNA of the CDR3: TGCAGTGCTAGCACCGGGACAGCTAACACCTGGGAGCTGTTTTTT. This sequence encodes CSASTGTANTWELFF.

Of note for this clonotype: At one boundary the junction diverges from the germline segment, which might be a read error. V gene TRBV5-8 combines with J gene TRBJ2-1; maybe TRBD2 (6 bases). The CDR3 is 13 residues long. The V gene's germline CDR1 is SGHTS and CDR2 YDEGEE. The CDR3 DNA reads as TGTGCCAGCAGTTTGGGAGGTTACAATGAGCAGTTCTTC. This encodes CASSLGGYNEQFF. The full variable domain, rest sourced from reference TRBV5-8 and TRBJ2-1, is EAGVTQSPTHLIKTRGQQATLRCSPISGHTSVYWYQQALGLGLQFLLWYDEGEERNRGNFPPRFSGRQFPNYSSELNVNALELEDSALYLCASSLGGYNEQFFGPGTRLTVL.

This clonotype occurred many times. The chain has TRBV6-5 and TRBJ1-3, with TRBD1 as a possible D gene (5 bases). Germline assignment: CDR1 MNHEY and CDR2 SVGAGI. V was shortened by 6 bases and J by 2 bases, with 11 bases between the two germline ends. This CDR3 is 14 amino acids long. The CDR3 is CASRAGLPGNTIYF. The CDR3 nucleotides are TGTGCCAGCAGGGCAGGGTTGCCTGGAAACACCATATATTTT.

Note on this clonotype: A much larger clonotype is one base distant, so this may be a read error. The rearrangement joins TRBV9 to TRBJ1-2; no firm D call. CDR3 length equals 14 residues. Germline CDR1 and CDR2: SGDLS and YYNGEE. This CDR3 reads CASSLLPGANGYNF. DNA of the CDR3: TGTGCCAGCAGCCTTCTTCCTGGAGCGAATGGCTACAACTTC. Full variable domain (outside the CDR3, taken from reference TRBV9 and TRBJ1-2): DSGVTQTPKHLITATGQRVTLRCSPRSGDLSVYWYQQSLDQGLQFLIQYYNGEERAKGNILERFSAQQFPDLHSELNLSSLELGDSALYFCASSLLPGANGYNFGSGTRLTVV.

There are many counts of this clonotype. The CDR3 loop reads CAWVGQGARQPQHF. The CDR3 bases are TGTGCCTGGGTCGGACAGGGGGCCCGGCAGCCCCAGCATTTT. The chain combines TRBV30 with TRBJ1-5; 11 positions match TRBD1. The CDR3 totals 14 residues. Losses at the gene ends were 5 bases for V and 7 bases for J; bases not matched to a gene: 7. Germline V gene sequence: CDR1 GTSNPN, CDR2 SVGIG (reference sequence).

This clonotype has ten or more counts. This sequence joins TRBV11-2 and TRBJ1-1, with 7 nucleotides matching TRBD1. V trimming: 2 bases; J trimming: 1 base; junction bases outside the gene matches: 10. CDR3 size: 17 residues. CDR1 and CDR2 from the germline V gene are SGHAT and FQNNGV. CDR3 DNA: TGTGCCAGCAGCTTAAAGGGGACAGTTTCAGGGAACACTGAAGCTTTCTTT. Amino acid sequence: CASSLKGTVSGNTEAFF. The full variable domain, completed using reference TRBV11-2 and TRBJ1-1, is EAGVAQSPRYKIIEKRQSVAFWCNPISGHATLYWYQQILGQGPKLLIQFQNNGVVDDSQLPKDRFSAERLKGVDSTLKIQPAKLEDSAVYLCASSLKGTVSGNTEAFFGQGTRLTVV.

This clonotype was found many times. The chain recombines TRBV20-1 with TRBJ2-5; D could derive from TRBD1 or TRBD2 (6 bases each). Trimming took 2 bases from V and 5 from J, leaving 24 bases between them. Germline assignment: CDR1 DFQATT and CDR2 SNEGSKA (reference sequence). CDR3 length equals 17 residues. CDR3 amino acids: CSARKVPRGPVEETQYF. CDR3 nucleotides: TGCAGTGCTAGAAAGGTGCCCCGGGGGCCTGTTGAGGAGACCCAGTACTTC.

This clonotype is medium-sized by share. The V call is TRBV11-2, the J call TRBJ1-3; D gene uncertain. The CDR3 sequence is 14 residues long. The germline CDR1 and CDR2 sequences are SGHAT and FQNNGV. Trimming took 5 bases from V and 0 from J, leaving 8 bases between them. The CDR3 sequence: CASSPDLSGNTIYF. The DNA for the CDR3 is TGTGCCAGCAGCCCTGACCTCTCTGGAAACACCATATATTTT. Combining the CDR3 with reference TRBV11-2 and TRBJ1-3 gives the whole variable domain EAGVAQSPRYKIIEKRQSVAFWCNPISGHATLYWYQQILGQGPKLLIQFQNNGVVDDSQLPKDRFSAERLKGVDSTLKIQPAKLEDSAVYLCASSPDLSGNTIYFGEGSWLTVV.

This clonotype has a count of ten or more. Here the CDR3 DNA reads TGTGCCAGCCGGGACTTTAATGAAAAACTGTTTTTT. Translated: CASRDFNEKLFF. The chain recombines TRBV6-6 with TRBJ1-4; D may be TRBD1 (5 bases). The length of the CDR3 is 12 residues. The V end lost 8 bases, the J end lost 4 bases, and 8 bases lay between the germline ends. Germline CDR1 and CDR2: MNHNY and SVGAGI (reference sequence).

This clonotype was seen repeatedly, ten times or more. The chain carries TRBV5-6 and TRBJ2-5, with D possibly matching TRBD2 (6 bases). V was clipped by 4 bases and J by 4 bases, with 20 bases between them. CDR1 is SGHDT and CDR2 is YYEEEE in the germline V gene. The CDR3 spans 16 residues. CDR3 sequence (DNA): TGTGCCAGCAGCACCCGGGGGTCGCAGGAGGTAGAGACCCAGTACTTC. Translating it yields CASSTRGSQEVETQYF. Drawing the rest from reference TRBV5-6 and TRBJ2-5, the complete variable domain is DAGVTQSPTHLIKTRGQQVTLRCSPKSGHDTVSWYQQALGQGPQFIFQYYEEEERQRGNFPDRFSGHQFPNYSSELNVNALLLGDSALYLCASSTRGSQEVETQYFGPGTRLLVL.

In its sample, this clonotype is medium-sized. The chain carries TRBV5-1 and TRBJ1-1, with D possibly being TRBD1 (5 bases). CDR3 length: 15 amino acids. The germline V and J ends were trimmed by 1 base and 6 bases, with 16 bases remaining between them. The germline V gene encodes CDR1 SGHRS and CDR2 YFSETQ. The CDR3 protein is CASSLFEGTGAEAFF. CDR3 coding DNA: TGCGCCAGCAGCTTGTTCGAAGGGACGGGCGCTGAAGCTTTCTTT.

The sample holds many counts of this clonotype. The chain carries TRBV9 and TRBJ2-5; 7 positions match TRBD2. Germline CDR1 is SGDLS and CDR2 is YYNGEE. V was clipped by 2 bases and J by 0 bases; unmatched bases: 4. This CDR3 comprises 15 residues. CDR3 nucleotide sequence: TGTGCCAGCAGCGTTCAGGGACTAAACCAAGAGACCCAGTACTTC. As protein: CASSVQGLNQETQYF.

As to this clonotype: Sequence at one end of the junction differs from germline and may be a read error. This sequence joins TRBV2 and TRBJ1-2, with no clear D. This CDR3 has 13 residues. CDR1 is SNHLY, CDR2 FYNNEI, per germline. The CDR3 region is CASSEVGTYGDTF. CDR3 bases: TGTGCCAGCAGTGAAGTCGGCACTTATGGCGACACCTTC.

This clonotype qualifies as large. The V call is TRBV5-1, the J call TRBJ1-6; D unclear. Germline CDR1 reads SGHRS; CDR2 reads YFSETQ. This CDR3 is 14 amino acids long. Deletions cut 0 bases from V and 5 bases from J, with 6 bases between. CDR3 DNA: TGCGCCAGCAGCTTGGAACAGAATAATTCACCCCTCCACTTT. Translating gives CASSLEQNNSPLHF.

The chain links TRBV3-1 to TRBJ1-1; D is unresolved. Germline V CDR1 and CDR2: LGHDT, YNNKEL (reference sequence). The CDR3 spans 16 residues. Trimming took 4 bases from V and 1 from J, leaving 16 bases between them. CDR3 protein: CASSPHGKGWNTEAFF. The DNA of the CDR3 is TGTGCCAGCAGCCCCCATGGGAAGGGCTGGAACACTGAAGCTTTCTTT. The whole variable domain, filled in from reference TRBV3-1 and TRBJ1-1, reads DTAVSQTPKYLVTQMGNDKSIKCEQNLGHDTMYWYKQDSKKFLKIMFSYNNKELIINETVPNRFSPKSPDKAHLNLHINSLELGDSAVYFCASSPHGKGWNTEAFFGQGTRLTVV.

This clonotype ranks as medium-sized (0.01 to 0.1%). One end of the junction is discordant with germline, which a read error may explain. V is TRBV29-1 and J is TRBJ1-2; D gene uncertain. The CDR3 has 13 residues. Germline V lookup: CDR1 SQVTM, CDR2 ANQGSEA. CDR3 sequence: CSVEDGNNRVGRF. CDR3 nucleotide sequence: TGCAGCGTTGAAGATGGTAATAATCGGGTCGGCCGCTTC.

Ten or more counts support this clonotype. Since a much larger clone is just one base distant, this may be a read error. The DNA of the CDR3 is TGTGCCAGCGGATTCCGGGGACAGGGTGGACGTTCACCCCTCCACTTT. Translation gives CASGFRGQGGRSPLHF. This chain uses TRBV6-1 with TRBJ1-6; 9 bases agree with TRBD1. The V gene's germline CDR1 is MNHNS and CDR2 SASEGT. This CDR3 has 16 residues. J was trimmed by 9 bases and V by 8 bases; bases with no gene match: 14.

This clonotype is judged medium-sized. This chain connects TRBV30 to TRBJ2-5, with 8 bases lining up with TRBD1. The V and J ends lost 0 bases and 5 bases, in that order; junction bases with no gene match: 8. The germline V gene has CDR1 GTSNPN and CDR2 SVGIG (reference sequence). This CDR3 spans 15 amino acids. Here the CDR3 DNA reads TGTGCCTGGAGTGTACACCCAGGGGGCTTGGAGACCCAGTACTTC. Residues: CAWSVHPGGLETQYF. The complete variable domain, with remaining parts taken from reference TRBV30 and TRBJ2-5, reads SQTIHQWPATLVQPVGSPLSLECTVEGTSNPNLYWYRQAAGRGLQLLFYSVGIGQISSEVPQNLSASRPQDRQFILSSKKLLLSDSGFYLCAWSVHPGGLETQYFGPGTRLLVL.